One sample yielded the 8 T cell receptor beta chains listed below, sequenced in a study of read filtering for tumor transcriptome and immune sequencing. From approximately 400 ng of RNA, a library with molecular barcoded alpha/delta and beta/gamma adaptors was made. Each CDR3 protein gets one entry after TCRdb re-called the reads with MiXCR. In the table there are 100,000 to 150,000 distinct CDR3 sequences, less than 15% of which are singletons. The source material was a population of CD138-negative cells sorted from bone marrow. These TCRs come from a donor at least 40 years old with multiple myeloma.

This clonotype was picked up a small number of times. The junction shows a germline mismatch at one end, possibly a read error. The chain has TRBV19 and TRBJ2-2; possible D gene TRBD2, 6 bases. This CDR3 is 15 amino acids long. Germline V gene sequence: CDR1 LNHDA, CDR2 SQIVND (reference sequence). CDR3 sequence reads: CASSISRANTGGLFF. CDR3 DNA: TGTGCCAGTAGTATCTCCCGGGCGAACACCGGGGGGCTGTTTTTT.

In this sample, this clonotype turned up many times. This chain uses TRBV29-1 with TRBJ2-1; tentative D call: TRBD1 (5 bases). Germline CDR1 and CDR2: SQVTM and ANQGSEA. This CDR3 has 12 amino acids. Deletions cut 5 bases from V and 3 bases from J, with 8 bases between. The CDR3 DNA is TGCAGCGTTACGACAGACTACAATGAGCAGTTCTTC. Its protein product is CSVTTDYNEQFF.

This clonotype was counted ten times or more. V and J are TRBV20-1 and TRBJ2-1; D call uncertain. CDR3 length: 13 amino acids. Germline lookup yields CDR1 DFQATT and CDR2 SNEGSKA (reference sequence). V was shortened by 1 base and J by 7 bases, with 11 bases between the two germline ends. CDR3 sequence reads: CSARGRVPNEQFF. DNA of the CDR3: TGCAGTGCTAGAGGCCGGGTCCCGAATGAGCAGTTCTTC.

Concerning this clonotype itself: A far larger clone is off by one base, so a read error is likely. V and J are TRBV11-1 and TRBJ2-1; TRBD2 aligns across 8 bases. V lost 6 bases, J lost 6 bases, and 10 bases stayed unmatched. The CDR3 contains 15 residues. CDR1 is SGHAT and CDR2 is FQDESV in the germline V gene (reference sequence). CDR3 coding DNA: TGTGCCAGCAGATCCCAAGCGGGAGAGCCCAATGAGCAGTTCTTC. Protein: CASRSQAGEPNEQFF.

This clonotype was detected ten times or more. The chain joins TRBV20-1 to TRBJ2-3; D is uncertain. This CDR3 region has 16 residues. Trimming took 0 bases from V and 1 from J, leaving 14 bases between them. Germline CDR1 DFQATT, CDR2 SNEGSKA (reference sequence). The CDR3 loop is CSARDPRKVGTDTQYF. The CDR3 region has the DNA TGCAGTGCTAGAGATCCTAGGAAGGTGGGCACAGATACGCAGTATTTT.

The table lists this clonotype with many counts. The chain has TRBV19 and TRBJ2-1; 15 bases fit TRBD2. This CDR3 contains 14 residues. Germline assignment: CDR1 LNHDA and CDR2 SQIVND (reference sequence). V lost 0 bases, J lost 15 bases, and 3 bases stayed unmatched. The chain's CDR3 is CASSIEGLAGGVFF. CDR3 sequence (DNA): TGTGCCAGTAGTATAGAGGGACTAGCGGGAGGAGTGTTCTTC.

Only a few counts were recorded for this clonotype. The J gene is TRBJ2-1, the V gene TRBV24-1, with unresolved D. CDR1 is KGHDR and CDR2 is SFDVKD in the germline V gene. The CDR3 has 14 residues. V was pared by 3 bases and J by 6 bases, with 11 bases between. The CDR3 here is CATSDNALVNEQFF. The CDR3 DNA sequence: TGTGCCACCAGTGATAACGCCTTAGTCAATGAGCAGTTCTTC.

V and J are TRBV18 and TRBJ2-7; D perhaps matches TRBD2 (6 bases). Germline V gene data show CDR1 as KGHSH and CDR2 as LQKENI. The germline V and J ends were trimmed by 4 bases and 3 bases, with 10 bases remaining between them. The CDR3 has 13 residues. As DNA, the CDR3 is TGTGCCAGCTCACGGGAGGCTAACTACGAGCAGTACTTC. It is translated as CASSREANYEQYF. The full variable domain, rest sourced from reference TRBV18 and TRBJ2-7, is NAGVMQNPRHLVRRRGQEARLRCSPMKGHSHVYWYRQLPEEGLKFMVYLQKENIIDESGMPKERFSAEFPKEGPSILRIQQVVRGDSAAYFCASSREANYEQYFGPGTRLTVT.